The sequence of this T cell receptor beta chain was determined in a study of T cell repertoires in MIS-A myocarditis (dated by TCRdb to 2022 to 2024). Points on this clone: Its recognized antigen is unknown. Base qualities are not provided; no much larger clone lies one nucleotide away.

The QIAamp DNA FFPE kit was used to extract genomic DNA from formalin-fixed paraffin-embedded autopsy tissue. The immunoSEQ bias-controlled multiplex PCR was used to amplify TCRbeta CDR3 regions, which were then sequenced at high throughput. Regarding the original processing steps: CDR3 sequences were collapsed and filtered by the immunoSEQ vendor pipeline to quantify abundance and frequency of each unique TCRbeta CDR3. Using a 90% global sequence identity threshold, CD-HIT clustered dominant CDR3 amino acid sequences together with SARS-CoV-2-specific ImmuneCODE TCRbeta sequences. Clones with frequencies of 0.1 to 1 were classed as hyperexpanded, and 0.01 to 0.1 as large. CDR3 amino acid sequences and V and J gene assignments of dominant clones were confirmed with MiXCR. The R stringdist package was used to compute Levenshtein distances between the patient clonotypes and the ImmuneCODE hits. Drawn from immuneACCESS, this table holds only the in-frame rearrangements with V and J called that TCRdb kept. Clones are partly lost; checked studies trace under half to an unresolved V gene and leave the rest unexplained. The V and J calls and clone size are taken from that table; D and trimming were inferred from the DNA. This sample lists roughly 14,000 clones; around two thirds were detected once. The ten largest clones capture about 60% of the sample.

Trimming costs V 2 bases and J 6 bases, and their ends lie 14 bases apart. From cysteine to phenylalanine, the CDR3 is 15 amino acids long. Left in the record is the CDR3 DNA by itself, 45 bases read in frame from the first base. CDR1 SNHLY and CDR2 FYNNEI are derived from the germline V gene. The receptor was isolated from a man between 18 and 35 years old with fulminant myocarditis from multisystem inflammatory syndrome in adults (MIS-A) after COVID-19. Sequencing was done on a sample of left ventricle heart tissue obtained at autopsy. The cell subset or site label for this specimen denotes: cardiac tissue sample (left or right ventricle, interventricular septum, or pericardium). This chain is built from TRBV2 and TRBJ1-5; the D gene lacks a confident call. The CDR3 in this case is CASSERGLRSQPQHF. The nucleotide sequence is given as TGTGCCAGCAGTGAAAGAGGGTTGCGGAGTCAGCCCCAGCATTTT. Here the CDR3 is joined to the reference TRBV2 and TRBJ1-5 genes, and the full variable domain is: EPEVTQTPSHQVTQMGQEVILRCVPISNHLYFYWYRQILGQKVEFLVSFYNNEISEKSEIFDDQFSVERPDGSNFTLKIRSTKLEDSAMYFCASSERGLRSQPQHFGDGTRLSIL.